This TCR beta chain derives from a study of blood T cell repertoires in COVID-19. Study-wide context: COVID-19 samples collected from the United States, Italy and Spain covered acute and convalescent phases. PBMCs, B-cell-depleted T cells, or T cells provided the cDNA or gDNA that made up the material.

The CDR3 spans 15 residues. Per the germline V gene, CDR1 is SNHLY and CDR2 is FYNNEI. J lost 3 bases, V lost 2 bases, and 4 bases had no gene match. Study processing details: Estimation of nucleated cell counts was performed using reference gene primer amplification. Measured with immunoSEQ multiplex PCR; TCRdb has only the in-frame clones, and not every one. The DNA was the basis for D and trimming; V, J and clone size are from that table. There are 94,000 or so clones in the sample; around 88% occur only once, and 7% to 8.5% lies in the top ten. The chain is built from TRBV2 and TRBJ2-5; TRBD2 aligns across 9 bases. The source material was peripheral blood. The TCR sequence derives from a woman aged 70-85 years with acute or convalescent COVID-19. CDR3: CASSEMGLAEETQYF. DNA of the CDR3: TGTGCCAGCAGTGAAATGGGACTAGCAGAAGAGACCCAGTACTTC.